This T cell receptor (beta chain) was recovered during a study of T cells in Graves' hyperthyroidism and ophthalmopathy. Overall study results and limits: Within blood appeared most thyroid clonotypes that had expanded above 0.001.

The table lists this clonotype with many counts. The antigen is unknown. Diagnostic assessment was based on clinical symptoms, serum thyroxine and TRAb, thyroid ultrasound and orbital computed tomography. V was shortened by 5 bases and J by 0 bases, with 11 bases between the two germline ends. Germline CDR1 is LNHDA and CDR2 is SQIVND (reference sequence). This CDR3 is 15 amino acids long. From RNA transcripts, TCR beta CDR3 regions were amplified. First-round RT-PCR targeting the TCR CDR3 was performed with the HTBI primer set. TCRdb itself ran the multiplex PCR reads through MiXCR, one entry per CDR3 protein. The table shows about 250,000 distinct CDR3 sequences, with more than 20% occurring only once.

The clonotype comes from a woman between 35 and 50 years old with Graves' ophthalmopathy. V usage is TRBV19 and J usage is TRBJ1-5; D is uncertain. What was sequenced was blood. CDR3 sequence reads: CASSVLSDSNQPQHF. CDR3 nucleotides: TGTGCCAGTAGTGTTTTGTCCGATAGCAATCAGCCCCAGCATTTT.